The 9 T cell receptor beta chains listed next were all sequenced from one sample in a study of radiotherapy plus CTLA-4 blockade in lung cancer. Only in-frame clones appear in the TCRdb table, and some are missing; sequencing was by immunoSEQ multiplex PCR. The sample holds around 45,000 clones, 60% to 80% seen once. Specimen: peripheral blood, collected from a patient treated with radiotherapy plus ipilimumab. Source of these receptors: a human donor with non-small cell lung cancer who had stable disease on radiotherapy plus ipilimumab.

The chain links TRBV19 to TRBJ1-1, with 7 bases matching TRBD1. From germline, CDR1 is LNHDA and CDR2 SQIVND (reference sequence). CDR3 size: 15 residues. The ends lost 5 bases at V and 1 base at J; junction bases unmatched: 7. The chain's CDR3 is CASSLTGSENTEAFF. The CDR3 nucleotides read TGTGCCAGTAGTCTGACAGGGTCAGAGAACACTGAAGCTTTCTTT.

As DNA, the CDR3 is TGTGCCAGCAGTTTATTAGGGCCGGGAGGAGTGAACACTGAAGCTTTCTTT. Encoded protein: CASSLLGPGGVNTEAFF. The chain joins TRBV27 to TRBJ1-1; D not resolved. Trimming pared 1 base from V and 0 bases from J, leaving 15 bases between. The V gene's germline CDR1 is MNHEY and CDR2 SMNVEV (reference sequence). This CDR3 has 17 amino acids.

The rearrangement joins TRBV7-2 to TRBJ2-3; D remains ambiguous. V was trimmed by 0 bases and J by 4 bases, leaving 8 bases between them. Germline loops: CDR1 SGHTA, CDR2 FQGNSA. This CDR3 is 14 amino acids long. The CDR3 loop is CASSLARSADTQYF. As DNA, the CDR3 is TGTGCCAGCAGCTTAGCCCGTTCCGCAGATACGCAGTATTTT.

DNA for the CDR3: TGCGCCAGCAGCCAGGCGAGCCTTATTAATGAGCAGTTCTTC. Translation: CASSQASLINEQFF. The chain employs TRBV4-1 and TRBJ2-1; D gene ambiguous. Trimming left V 3 bases short and J 7 bases short, with 13 bases between. The V gene's germline CDR1 is MGHRA and CDR2 YSYEKL. The CDR3 sequence is 14 residues long.

This chain links TRBV5-6 with TRBJ1-2, with TRBD1 identical over 10 bases. CDR1 is SGHDT and CDR2 is YYEEEE in the germline V gene. V lost 4 bases and J lost 6; bases outside the gene matches: 12. This CDR3 region has 16 residues. DNA for the CDR3: TGTGCCAGCAGCCACACCGGGACAGGGGATCCACATGGCTACACCTTC. Translated: CASSHTGTGDPHGYTF.

This chain connects TRBV7-2 to TRBJ1-2; D is unclear. From germline, CDR1 is SGHTA and CDR2 FQGNSA. The CDR3 runs 13 residues. V lost 4 bases, J lost 8 bases, and 14 bases lay in between. The CDR3, as DNA: TGTGCCAGCAGCTCGACTGACGTTTCGGGCTACACCTTC. Its protein product is CASSSTDVSGYTF.

In its sample, this clone was seen once. The V gene is TRBV6-5, the J gene TRBJ1-1; D possibly corresponds to TRBD1 (5 bases). Germline V gene sequence: CDR1 MNHEY, CDR2 SVGAGI. The length of the CDR3 is 14 residues. The V end was cut by 6 bases, the J end by 0 bases, with 11 bases between. The chain's CDR3 is CASREQGMNTEAFF. CDR3 DNA: TGTGCCAGCAGGGAGCAGGGCATGAACACTGAAGCTTTCTTT.

The V gene is TRBV27, the J gene TRBJ2-7; D may match TRBD1 or TRBD2 (5 bases each). V dropped 0 bases and J dropped 2 bases, with 14 bases sitting between them. CDR1 MNHEY and CDR2 SMNVEV come from the germline V gene (reference sequence). There are 16 residues in the CDR3. In DNA, the CDR3 is TGTGCCAGCAGTTTATCCCGGGGCAGGGTGGCCTACGAGCAGTACTTC. Translation: CASSLSRGRVAYEQYF.

The rearrangement uses TRBV5-1 and TRBJ1-1; TRBD1 agrees at 7 bases. The V gene's germline CDR1 is SGHRS and CDR2 YFSETQ. The CDR3 has 14 residues. J was trimmed by 4 bases and V by 0 bases; bases with no gene match: 3. CDR3 sequence reads: CASSLASGGTEAFF. In nucleotides, the CDR3 is TGCGCCAGCAGCTTGGCCTCAGGGGGCACTGAAGCTTTCTTT.